This T cell receptor beta chain came from a study of cytotoxic CD8 clonotypes in ibrutinib-treated CLL. Study information: The group held over nine relapsed/refractory and fewer than 16 treatment-naive patients, with under 18 IGHV unmutated.

Method: immunoSEQ multiplex PCR; TCRdb's copy keeps in-frame clones and lacks some. This table has roughly 170,000 clones, about 84% appearing once. This CDR3 is 15 amino acids long. Germline CDR1 is SGHNT and CDR2 is YYREEE (reference sequence). V shed 1 base and J shed 6 bases, with 14 bases lying between them. The sample here was PBMCs, taken after 24 months of ibrutinib treatment. This sequence joins TRBV5-4 and TRBJ2-1; the D gene is possibly TRBD2 (6 bases). The receptor comes from a human donor with chronic lymphocytic leukemia. The CDR3 loop reads CASSLSGERRNEQFF. The CDR3 DNA follows: TGTGCCAGCAGCTTGTCGGGGGAGCGCCGCAATGAGCAGTTCTTC.